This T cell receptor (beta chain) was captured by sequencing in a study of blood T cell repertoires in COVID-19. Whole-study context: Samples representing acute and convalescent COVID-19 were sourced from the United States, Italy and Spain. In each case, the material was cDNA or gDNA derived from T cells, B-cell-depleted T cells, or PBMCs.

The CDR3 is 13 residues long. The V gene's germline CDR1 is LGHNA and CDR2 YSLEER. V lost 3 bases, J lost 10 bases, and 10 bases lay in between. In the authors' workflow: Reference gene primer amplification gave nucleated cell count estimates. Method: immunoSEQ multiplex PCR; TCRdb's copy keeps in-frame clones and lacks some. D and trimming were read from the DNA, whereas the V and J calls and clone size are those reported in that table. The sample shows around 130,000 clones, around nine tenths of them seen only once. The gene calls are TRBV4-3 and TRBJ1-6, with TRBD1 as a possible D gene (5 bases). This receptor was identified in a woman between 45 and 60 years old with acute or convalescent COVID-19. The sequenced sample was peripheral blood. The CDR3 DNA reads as TGCGCCAGCAGCCAGTCCAGGGTGTCACCCCTCCACTTT. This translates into CASSQSRVSPLHF.